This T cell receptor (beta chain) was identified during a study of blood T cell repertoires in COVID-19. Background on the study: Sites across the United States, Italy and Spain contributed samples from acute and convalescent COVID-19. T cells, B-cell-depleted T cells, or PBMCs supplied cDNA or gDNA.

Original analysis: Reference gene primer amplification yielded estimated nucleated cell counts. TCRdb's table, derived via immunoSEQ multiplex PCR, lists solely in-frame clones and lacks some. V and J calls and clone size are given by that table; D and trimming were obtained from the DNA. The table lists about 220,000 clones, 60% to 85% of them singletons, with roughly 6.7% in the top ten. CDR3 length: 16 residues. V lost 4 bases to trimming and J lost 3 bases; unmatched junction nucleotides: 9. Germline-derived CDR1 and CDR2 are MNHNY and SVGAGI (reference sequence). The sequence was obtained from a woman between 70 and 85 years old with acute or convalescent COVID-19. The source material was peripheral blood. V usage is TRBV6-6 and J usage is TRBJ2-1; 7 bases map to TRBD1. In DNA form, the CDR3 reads TGTGCCAGCAGTTCCCCCGGGACAGAACGCTACAATGAGCAGTTCTTC. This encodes CASSSPGTERYNEQFF.